The 26 T cell receptor beta chains in this list originate from one sample, sequenced in a study of OX40 agonist ivuxolimab in advanced cancers. Profiled with immunoSEQ multiplex PCR; TCRdb holds only in-frame clones, not every one. This table holds around 40,000 clones, approximately 80% found once. Here the sequenced sample was CD4+ or CD8+ T cells sorted from blood, taken in a trial of the OX40 agonist ivuxolimab. The receptors were sampled from an adult with an advanced solid tumor such as melanoma, head and neck, liver or kidney cancer.

The J gene is TRBJ2-7, the V gene TRBV5-1, with 9 bases aligning to TRBD2. CDR1 and CDR2 (germline): SGHRS, YFSETQ. The V and J ends lost 4 bases and 6 bases, in that order; junction bases with no gene match: 20. This CDR3 region has 18 residues. As DNA, the CDR3 is TGCGCCAGCAGCCCCCGTTGGAATAGCGGGAGTCTGGTGGGCGAGCAGTACTTC. Its protein is CASSPRWNSGSLVGEQYF.

The genes are TRBV18 and TRBJ2-5; 9 nucleotides agree with TRBD2. V trimming: 3 bases; J trimming: 5 bases; junction bases outside the gene matches: 7. The CDR3 has 15 amino acids. The germline gives CDR1 KGHSH, CDR2 LQKENI. DNA for the CDR3: TGTGCCAGCTCACCGCTAGCGGGGACTGGGGAGACCCAGTACTTC. Translating gives CASSPLAGTGETQYF.

This clone was picked up one time. The chain uses TRBV6-6 and TRBJ1-2; D gene unclear. Trimming left V 7 bases short and J 4 bases short, with 10 bases between. CDR3 size: 12 residues. Per the germline V gene, CDR1 is MNHNY and CDR2 is SVGAGI (reference sequence). CDR3 in DNA: TGTGCCAGCACCCTAAGCGGCTATGGCTACACCTTC. Protein product: CASTLSGYGYTF.

This clone appeared a single time. This chain's CDR3 is CASSQYSYEQYF. Here the CDR3 DNA reads TGTGCCAGCAGCCAGTACTCCTACGAGCAGTACTTC. This chain uses TRBV5-6 with TRBJ2-7; D ambiguous. Per germline, CDR1 SGHDT and CDR2 YYEEEE. Trimming took 4 bases from V and 0 from J, leaving 5 bases between them. This CDR3 spans 12 amino acids.

The V call is TRBV7-9, the J call TRBJ1-2, with unresolved D. Germline CDR1 is SEHNR and CDR2 is FQNEAQ (reference sequence). Trimming left V 5 bases short and J 2 bases short, with 24 bases between. The CDR3 has 18 residues. CDR3 DNA: TGTGCCAGCAGCATCTCAAGGTGGCAGTCATCGACGAACTATGGCTACACCTTC. Translated, it gives CASSISRWQSSTNYGYTF.

The CDR3 DNA follows: TGCGCCAGCAGCTTGAGCACCGGGACTTACTACAATGAGCAGTTCTTC. Its translation is CASSLSTGTYYNEQFF. This chain uses TRBV5-1 with TRBJ2-1, with a tentative D call TRBD2 (6 bases). The CDR3 has 16 amino acids. The V and J ends lost 1 base and 3 bases respectively, with 14 bases between them. Germline CDR1 and CDR2: SGHRS and YFSETQ.

With respect to this clone: The sample has other DNA sequences that encode this CDR3 too. The rearrangement links TRBV6-5 to TRBJ2-7; tentative D call: TRBD2 (5 bases). The germline V gene has CDR1 MNHEY and CDR2 SVGAGI. Trimming stripped 2 bases from V and 5 bases from J, with 16 bases between. The CDR3 sequence is 15 residues long. The CDR3 sequence is CASSYQRNRLDEQYF. For the CDR3, the DNA is TGTGCCAGCAGTTACCAGCGGAACCGGTTGGACGAGCAGTACTTC.

V gene TRBV5-4 combines with J gene TRBJ1-1, with D possibly matching TRBD1 (5 bases). This CDR3 has 14 amino acids. Trimming took 7 bases from V and 1 from J, leaving 14 bases between them. CDR1 and CDR2 from the germline V gene are SGHNT and YYREEE (reference sequence). The CDR3 bases are TGTGCCAGCCGAATTCCGACAGCGAACACTGAAGCTTTCTTT. It yields the protein CASRIPTANTEAFF.

This clone came up a few times. The J gene is TRBJ2-7, the V gene TRBV2; 8 bases line up with TRBD2. The CDR3 extends over 15 amino acids. V lost 10 bases to trimming and J lost 5 bases; unmatched junction nucleotides: 16. Looked up from germline, CDR1 is SNHLY and CDR2 is FYNNEI. This CDR3 reads CATNRPGLGSNEQYF. In DNA form, the CDR3 reads TGTGCCACCAACCGTCCGGGACTAGGAAGCAACGAGCAGTACTTC. The full variable domain, its missing parts supplied by reference TRBV2 and TRBJ2-7, is EPEVTQTPSHQVTQMGQEVILRCVPISNHLYFYWYRQILGQKVEFLVSFYNNEISEKSEIFDDQFSVERPDGSNFTLKIRSTKLEDSAMYFCATNRPGLGSNEQYFGPGTRLTVT.

The rearrangement links TRBV2 to TRBJ2-1, with unresolved D. From germline, CDR1 is SNHLY and CDR2 FYNNEI. Trimming stripped 3 bases from V and 14 bases from J, with 11 bases between. This CDR3 is 11 amino acids long. As DNA, the CDR3 is TGTGCCAGCAGTGACGGGTTTCGGGAGTTCTTC. This sequence encodes CASSDGFREFF.

This clone was recorded a few times. This sequence joins TRBV5-5 and TRBJ1-1, with D perhaps TRBD1 (5 bases). This CDR3 spans 12 amino acids. V lost 4 bases and J 3 bases, leaving 7 bases between the germline ends. CDR1 is SGHKS, CDR2 YYEKEE, per germline (reference sequence). The CDR3 DNA reads as TGTGCCAGCAGCGGAGGGGACACTGAAGCTTTCTTT. Translation: CASSGGDTEAFF.

This chain joins TRBV6-5 and TRBJ1-2; D perhaps matches TRBD1 (6 bases). Per the germline V gene, CDR1 is MNHEY and CDR2 is SVGAGI. Trimming took 2 bases from V and 3 from J, leaving 10 bases between them. The CDR3 spans 14 residues. This CDR3 reads CASSYPGQYYGYTF. The CDR3 DNA sequence: TGTGCCAGCAGTTACCCGGGACAATACTATGGCTACACCTTC.

The rearrangement joins TRBV30 to TRBJ1-1; D is possibly TRBD1 (5 bases). Germline CDR1 is GTSNPN and CDR2 is SVGIG (reference sequence). This CDR3 is built from 13 residues. Trimming cost V 0 bases and J 8 bases, with 13 bases left between them. CDR3 bases: TGTGCCTGGAGTGTCGGGGCCGAGGGCGAAGCTTTCTTT. It encodes CAWSVGAEGEAFF.

The chain carries TRBV21-1 and TRBJ2-2; the listed D gene, TRBD2, was not tested against the DNA. TRBV21-1 counts as a pseudogene. The CDR3 loop spans 22 amino acids. The CDR3 DNA is TGTGCCAGCAGCAAAGAATGGAACGGGCGGGGCAGGGCGGTATCGAACACCGGGGAGCTGTTTTTT. Protein: CASSKEWNGRGRAVSNTGELFF.

This sequence joins TRBV2 and TRBJ2-1; D gene unclear. This CDR3 is built from 11 residues. From germline, CDR1 is SNHLY and CDR2 FYNNEI. V lost 6 bases and J lost 4, with 4 bases in between. In DNA form, the CDR3 reads TGTGCCAGCAGGGAATACAATGAGCAGTTCTTC. This encodes CASREYNEQFF.

This clone was counted once. The chain is built from TRBV2 and TRBJ1-5; unclear D gene. The CDR3 is 13 amino acids. Germline lookup yields CDR1 SNHLY and CDR2 FYNNEI. Trimming took off 5 bases at V and 7 bases at J, with 12 bases between the two ends. The CDR3, as DNA: TGTGCCAGCAGTTTTTCCACAACCCAGCCCCAGCATTTT. It is translated as CASSFSTTQPQHF.

This clone has just a few counts. V gene TRBV18 combines with J gene TRBJ1-2; 7 nucleotides align to TRBD1. With 3 bases clipped from V and 0 bases from J, the junction kept 7 bases outside the gene matches. Per the germline V gene, CDR1 is KGHSH and CDR2 is LQKENI. The CDR3 consists of 16 residues. The CDR3 protein is CASSPGRQGTNYGYTF. The CDR3 coding sequence is TGTGCCAGCTCACCCGGGCGACAGGGAACTAACTATGGCTACACCTTC.

V is TRBV4-2 and J is TRBJ2-3; 7 nucleotides agree with TRBD2. The CDR3 totals 17 residues. J was trimmed by 2 bases and V by 5 bases; bases with no gene match: 13. Looked up from germline, CDR1 is LGHNA and CDR2 is YNFKEQ. The CDR3 sequence is CASSLGGSASVTDTQYF. CDR3 coding DNA: TGTGCCAGCAGCTTGGGGGGGTCGGCTAGCGTCACAGATACGCAGTATTTT.

The chain links TRBV9 to TRBJ2-7; D gene ambiguous. The V end lost 4 bases, the J end lost 4 bases, and 15 bases lay between the germline ends. Germline CDR1 and CDR2: SGDLS and YYNGEE. CDR3 size: 14 residues. The CDR3 is CASSPRTGTYEQYF. The CDR3 bases are TGTGCCAGCAGCCCCAGGACCGGAACATACGAGCAGTACTTC.

This sequence joins TRBV5-6 and TRBJ1-5; D unresolved. This CDR3 comprises 16 residues. Germline CDR1 is SGHDT and CDR2 is YYEEEE. Trimming took 2 bases from V and 1 from J, leaving 13 bases between them. CDR3 sequence reads: CASSFSGRPSNQPQHF. The CDR3 DNA is TGTGCCAGCAGCTTTAGTGGACGGCCCAGCAATCAGCCCCAGCATTTT.

CDR3 sequence (DNA): TGTGCCAGTATATCCTCCGGGAAAGGACACAATGAGCAGTTCTTC. It encodes CASISSGKGHNEQFF. This chain uses TRBV19 with TRBJ2-1; D might be TRBD2 (5 bases). Germline CDR1 and CDR2: LNHDA and SQIVND (reference sequence). V lost 7 bases, J lost 5 bases, and 18 bases lay in between. The CDR3 length is 15 residues.

V and J are TRBV4-3 and TRBJ2-6, with D perhaps matching TRBD2 (6 bases). CDR1 and CDR2 (germline): LGHNA, YSLEER. Trimming took off 4 bases at V and 1 base at J, with 14 bases between the two ends. CDR3 length: 17 amino acids. The CDR3 reads CASSRRDVRSGANVLTF. The CDR3 coding sequence is TGCGCCAGCAGCCGGCGGGATGTCCGATCTGGGGCCAACGTCCTGACTTTC.

This chain links TRBV5-1 with TRBJ2-3; a weak D match, TRBD2 (5 bases). This CDR3 is 15 amino acids long. V was pared by 2 bases and J by 0 bases, with 10 bases between. The germline V gene encodes CDR1 SGHRS and CDR2 YFSETQ. CDR3 sequence reads: CASSLDYSSTDTQYF. The CDR3 bases are TGCGCCAGCAGCTTAGACTATTCTAGCACAGATACGCAGTATTTT.

The chain combines TRBV4-2 with TRBJ1-1; tentatively, D is TRBD1 (6 bases). The CDR3 length is 15 residues. Germline V gene lookup returns CDR1 LGHNA and CDR2 YNFKEQ. Trimming cost V 3 bases and J 3 bases, with 14 bases left between them. CDR3 nucleotides: TGTGCCAGCAGCCACCACCAGGGGACGGACACTGAAGCTTTCTTT. It translates to CASSHHQGTDTEAFF.

The table lists this clone with a count of one. The V and J genes are TRBV29-1 and TRBJ1-1, with TRBD1 matching over 7 bases. Trimming removed 6 bases from V and 0 bases from J; junction bases left unmatched: 10. Per germline, CDR1 SQVTM and CDR2 ANQGSEA. The CDR3 length is 15 residues. The CDR3, as DNA: TGCAGCGTCGGGCAGGGGGTGACTATGAACACTGAAGCTTTCTTT. Its translation: CSVGQGVTMNTEAFF.

This chain uses TRBV2 with TRBJ1-2; D perhaps matches TRBD1 (5 bases). The CDR3 has 13 amino acids. The V gene lost 6 bases and the J gene lost 8 bases, with 16 bases spanning the gap. Germline values: CDR1 SNHLY, CDR2 FYNNEI. Written as DNA, the CDR3 is TGTGCCAGCAGCCAAAGGGGCCAGTACGGCTACACCTTC. Its translation is CASSQRGQYGYTF.